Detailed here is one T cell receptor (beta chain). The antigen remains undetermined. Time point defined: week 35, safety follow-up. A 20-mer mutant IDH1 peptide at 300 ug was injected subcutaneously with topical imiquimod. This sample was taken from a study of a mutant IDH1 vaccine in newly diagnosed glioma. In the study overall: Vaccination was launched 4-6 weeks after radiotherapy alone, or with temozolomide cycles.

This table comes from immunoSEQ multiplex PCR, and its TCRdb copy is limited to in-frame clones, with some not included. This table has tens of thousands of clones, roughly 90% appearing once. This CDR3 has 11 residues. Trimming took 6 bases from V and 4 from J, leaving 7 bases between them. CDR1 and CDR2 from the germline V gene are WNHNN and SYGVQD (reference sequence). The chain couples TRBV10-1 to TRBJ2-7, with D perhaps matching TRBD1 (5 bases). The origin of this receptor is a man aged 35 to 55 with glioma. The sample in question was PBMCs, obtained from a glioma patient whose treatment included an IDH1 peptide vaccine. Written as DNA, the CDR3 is TGCGCCAGCAGCAGGGTTTACGAGCAGTACTTC. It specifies CASSRVYEQYF.